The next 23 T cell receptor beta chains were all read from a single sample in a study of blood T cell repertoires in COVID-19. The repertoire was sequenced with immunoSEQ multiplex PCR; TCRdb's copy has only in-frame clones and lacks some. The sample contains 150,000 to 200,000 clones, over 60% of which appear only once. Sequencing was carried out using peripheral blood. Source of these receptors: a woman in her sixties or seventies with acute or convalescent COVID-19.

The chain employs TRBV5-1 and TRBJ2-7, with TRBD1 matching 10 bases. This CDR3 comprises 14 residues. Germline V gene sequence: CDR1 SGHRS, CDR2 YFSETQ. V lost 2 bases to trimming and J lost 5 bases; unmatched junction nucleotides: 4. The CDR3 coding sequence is TGCGCCAGCAGCTTAGGGACAGGGGCCAACGAGCAGTACTTC. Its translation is CASSLGTGANEQYF. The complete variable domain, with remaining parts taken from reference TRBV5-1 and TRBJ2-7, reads KAGVTQTPRYLIKTRGQQVTLSCSPISGHRSVSWYQQTPGQGLQFLFEYFSETQRNKGNFPGRFSGRQFSNSRSEMNVSTLELGDSALYLCASSLGTGANEQYFGPGTRLTVT.

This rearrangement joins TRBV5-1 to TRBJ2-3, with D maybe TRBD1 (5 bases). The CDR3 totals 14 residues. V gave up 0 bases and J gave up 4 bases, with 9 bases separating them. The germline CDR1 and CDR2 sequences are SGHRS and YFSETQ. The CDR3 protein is CASSLALRADTQYF. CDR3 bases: TGCGCCAGCAGCTTGGCCCTCAGGGCAGATACGCAGTATTTT.

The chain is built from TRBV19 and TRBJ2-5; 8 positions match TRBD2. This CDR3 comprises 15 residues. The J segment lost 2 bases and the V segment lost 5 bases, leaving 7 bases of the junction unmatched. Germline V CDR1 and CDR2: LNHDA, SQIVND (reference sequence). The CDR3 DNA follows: TGTGCCAGTAGTGCCGGAAGCGGGAGTCAAGAGACCCAGTACTTC. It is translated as CASSAGSGSQETQYF.

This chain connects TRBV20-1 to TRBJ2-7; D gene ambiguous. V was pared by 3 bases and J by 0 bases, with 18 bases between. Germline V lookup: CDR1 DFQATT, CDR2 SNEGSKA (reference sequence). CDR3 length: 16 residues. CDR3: CSASDNELTYSYEQYF. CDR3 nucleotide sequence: TGCAGTGCTAGTGATAATGAACTCACCTACTCCTACGAGCAGTACTTC.

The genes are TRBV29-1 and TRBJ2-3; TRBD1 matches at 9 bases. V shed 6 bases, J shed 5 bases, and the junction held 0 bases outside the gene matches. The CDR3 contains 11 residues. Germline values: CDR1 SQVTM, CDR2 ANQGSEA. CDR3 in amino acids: CSVTGGDTQYF. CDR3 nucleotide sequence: TGCAGCGTGACAGGGGGAGATACGCAGTATTTT.

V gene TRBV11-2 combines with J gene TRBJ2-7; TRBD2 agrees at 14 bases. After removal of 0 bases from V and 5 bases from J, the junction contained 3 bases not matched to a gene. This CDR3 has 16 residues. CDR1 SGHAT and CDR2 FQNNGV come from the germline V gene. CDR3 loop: CASSLEGLAGVDEQYF. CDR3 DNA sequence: TGTGCCAGCAGCTTAGAGGGACTAGCGGGAGTTGACGAGCAGTACTTC.

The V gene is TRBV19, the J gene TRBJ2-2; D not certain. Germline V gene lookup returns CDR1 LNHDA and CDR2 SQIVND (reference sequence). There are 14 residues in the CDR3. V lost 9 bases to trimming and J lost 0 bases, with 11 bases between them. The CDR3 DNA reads TGTGCCAGCAGAAAAAACACGAACACCGGGGAGCTGTTTTTT. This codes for CASRKNTNTGELFF.

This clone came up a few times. The CDR3, as DNA: TGTGCCTGGAGTAGGGGACAGATAAACACCGGGGAGCTGTTTTTT. Translation: CAWSRGQINTGELFF. The chain combines TRBV30 with TRBJ2-2; 7 nucleotides line up with TRBD1. The CDR3 contains 15 residues. Trimming took 2 bases from V and 2 from J; bases not matched to a gene: 5. The germline V gene has CDR1 GTSNPN and CDR2 SVGIG (reference sequence).

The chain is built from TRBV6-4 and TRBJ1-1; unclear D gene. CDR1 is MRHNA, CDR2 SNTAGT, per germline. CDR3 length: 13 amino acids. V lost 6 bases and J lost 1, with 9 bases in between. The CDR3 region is CASRAQTNTEAFF. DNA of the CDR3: TGTGCCAGCAGGGCACAGACGAACACTGAAGCTTTCTTT.

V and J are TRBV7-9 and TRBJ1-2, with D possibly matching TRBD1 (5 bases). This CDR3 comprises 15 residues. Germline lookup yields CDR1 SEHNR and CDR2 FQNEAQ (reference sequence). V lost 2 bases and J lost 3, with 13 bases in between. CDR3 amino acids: CASSLSSLRDYGYTF. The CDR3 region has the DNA TGTGCCAGCAGCTTATCTAGTCTCAGGGACTATGGCTACACCTTC.

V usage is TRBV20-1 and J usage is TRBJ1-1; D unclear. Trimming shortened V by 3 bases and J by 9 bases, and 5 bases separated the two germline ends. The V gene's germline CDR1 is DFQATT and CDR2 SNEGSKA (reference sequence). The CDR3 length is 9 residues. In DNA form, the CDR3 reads TGCAGTGCTAGCCAGAAAGCTTTCTTT. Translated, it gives CSASQKAFF.

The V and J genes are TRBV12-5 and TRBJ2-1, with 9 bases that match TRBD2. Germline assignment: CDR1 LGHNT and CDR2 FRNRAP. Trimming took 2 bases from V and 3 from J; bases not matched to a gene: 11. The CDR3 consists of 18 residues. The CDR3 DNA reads TGTGCTAGTGGTTTGAGTGTACTAGCGGGCACCCTCTACAATGAGCAGTTCTTC. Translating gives CASGLSVLAGTLYNEQFF.

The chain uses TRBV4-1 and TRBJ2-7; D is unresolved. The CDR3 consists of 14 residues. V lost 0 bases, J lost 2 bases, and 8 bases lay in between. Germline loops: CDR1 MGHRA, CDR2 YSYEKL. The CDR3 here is CASSQERATYEQYF. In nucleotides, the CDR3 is TGCGCCAGCAGCCAAGAAAGAGCGACCTACGAGCAGTACTTC.

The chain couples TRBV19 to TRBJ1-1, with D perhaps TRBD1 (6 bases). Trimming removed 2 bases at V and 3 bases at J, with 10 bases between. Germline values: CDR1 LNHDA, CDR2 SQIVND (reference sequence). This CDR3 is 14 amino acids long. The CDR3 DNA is TGTGCCAGTAGTATAATAGGGGGATACACTGAAGCTTTCTTT. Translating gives CASSIIGGYTEAFF.

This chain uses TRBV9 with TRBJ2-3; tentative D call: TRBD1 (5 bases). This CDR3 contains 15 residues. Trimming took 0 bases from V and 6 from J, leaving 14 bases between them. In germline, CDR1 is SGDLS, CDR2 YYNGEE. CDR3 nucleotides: TGTGCCAGCAGCGTAGAGGGCAGGGTCCGGGATACGCAGTATTTT. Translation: CASSVEGRVRDTQYF.

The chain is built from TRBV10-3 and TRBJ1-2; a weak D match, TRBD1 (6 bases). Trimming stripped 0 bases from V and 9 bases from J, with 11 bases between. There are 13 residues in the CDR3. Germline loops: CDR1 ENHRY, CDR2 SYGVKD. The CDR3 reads CAISESRDTSYTF. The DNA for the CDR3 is TGTGCCATCAGTGAGTCCCGGGACACAAGCTACACCTTC.

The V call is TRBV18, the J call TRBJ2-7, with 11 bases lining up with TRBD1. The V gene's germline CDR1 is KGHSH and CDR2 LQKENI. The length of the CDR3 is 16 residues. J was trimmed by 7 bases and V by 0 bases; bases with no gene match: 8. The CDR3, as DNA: TGTGCCAGCTCACCACCCGGGACAGGGGGTTTTTGGGAGCAGTACTTC. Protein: CASSPPGTGGFWEQYF. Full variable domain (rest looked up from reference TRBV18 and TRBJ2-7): NAGVMQNPRHLVRRRGQEARLRCSPMKGHSHVYWYRQLPEEGLKFMVYLQKENIIDESGMPKERFSAEFPKEGPSILRIQQVVRGDSAAYFCASSPPGTGGFWEQYFGPGTRLTVT.

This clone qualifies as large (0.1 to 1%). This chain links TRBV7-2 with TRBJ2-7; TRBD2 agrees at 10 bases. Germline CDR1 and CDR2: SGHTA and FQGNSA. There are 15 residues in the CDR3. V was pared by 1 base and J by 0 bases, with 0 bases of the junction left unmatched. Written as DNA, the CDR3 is TGTGCCAGCAGCTTAGGGACTAGCGGCTCCTACGAGCAGTACTTC. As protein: CASSLGTSGSYEQYF.

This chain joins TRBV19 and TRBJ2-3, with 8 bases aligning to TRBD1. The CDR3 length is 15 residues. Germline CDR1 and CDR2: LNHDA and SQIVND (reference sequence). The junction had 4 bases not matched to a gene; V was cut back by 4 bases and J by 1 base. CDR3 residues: CASSRGQDGTDTQYF. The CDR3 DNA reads TGTGCCAGTAGTAGGGGACAGGACGGCACAGATACGCAGTATTTT.

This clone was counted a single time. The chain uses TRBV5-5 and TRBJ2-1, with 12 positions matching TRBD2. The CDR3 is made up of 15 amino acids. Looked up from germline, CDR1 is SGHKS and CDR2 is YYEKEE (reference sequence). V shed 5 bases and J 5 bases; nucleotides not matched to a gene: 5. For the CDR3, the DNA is TGTGCCAGCAGGCGACTAGCGGGAGTCCACAATGAGCAGTTCTTC. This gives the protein CASRRLAGVHNEQFF.

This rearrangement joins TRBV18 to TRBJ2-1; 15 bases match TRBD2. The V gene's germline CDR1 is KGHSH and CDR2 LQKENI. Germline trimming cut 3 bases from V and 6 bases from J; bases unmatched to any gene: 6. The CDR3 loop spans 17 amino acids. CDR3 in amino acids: CASSPRTSGRVLNEQFF. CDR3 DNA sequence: TGTGCCAGCTCACCGCGGACTAGCGGGAGGGTACTCAATGAGCAGTTCTTC.

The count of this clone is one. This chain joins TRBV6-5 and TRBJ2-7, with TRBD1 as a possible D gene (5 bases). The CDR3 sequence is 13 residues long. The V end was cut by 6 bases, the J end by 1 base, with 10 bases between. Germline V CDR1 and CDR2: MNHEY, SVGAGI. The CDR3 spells CASRDMSSYEQYF. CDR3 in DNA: TGTGCCAGCAGGGACATGTCTTCCTACGAGCAGTACTTC.

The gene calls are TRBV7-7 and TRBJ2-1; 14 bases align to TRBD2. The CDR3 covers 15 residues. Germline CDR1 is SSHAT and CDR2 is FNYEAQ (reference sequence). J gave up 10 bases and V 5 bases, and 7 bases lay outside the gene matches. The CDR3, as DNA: TGTGCCAGCAGCCCGGGACTAGCGGGGGCGGGCGAGCAGTTCTTC. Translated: CASSPGLAGAGEQFF.